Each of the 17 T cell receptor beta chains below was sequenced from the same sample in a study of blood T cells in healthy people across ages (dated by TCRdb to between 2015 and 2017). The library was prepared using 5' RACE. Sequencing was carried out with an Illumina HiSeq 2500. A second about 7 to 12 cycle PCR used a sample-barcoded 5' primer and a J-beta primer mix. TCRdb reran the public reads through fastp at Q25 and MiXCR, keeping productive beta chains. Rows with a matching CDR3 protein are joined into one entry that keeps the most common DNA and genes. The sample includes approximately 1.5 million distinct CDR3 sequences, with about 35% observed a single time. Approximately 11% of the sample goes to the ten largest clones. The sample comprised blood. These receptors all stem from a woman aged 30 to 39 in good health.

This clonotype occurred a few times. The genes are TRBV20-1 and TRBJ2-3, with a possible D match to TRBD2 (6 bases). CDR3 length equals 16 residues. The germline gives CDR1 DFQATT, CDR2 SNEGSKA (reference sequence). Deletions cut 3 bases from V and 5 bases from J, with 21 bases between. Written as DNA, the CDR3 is TGCAGTGCTAGTCCCTCCTTGGCGGGATTCGAAGATACGCAGTATTTT. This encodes CSASPSLAGFEDTQYF.

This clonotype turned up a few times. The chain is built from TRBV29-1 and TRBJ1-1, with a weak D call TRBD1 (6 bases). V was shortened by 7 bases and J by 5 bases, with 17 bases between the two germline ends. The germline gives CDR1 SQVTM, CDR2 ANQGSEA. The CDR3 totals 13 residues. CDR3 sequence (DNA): TGCAGCGCCGTAGGGGGGCCGGAGACTGAAGCTTTCTTT. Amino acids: CSAVGGPETEAFF.

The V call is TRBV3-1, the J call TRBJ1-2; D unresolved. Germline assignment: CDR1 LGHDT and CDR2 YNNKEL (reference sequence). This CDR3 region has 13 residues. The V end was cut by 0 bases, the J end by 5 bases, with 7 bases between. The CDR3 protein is CASSQDKVYGYTF. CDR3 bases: TGTGCCAGCAGCCAAGATAAAGTATATGGCTACACCTTC. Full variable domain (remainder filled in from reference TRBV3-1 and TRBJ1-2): DTAVSQTPKYLVTQMGNDKSIKCEQNLGHDTMYWYKQDSKKFLKIMFSYNNKELIINETVPNRFSPKSPDKAHLNLHINSLELGDSAVYFCASSQDKVYGYTFGSGTRLTVV.

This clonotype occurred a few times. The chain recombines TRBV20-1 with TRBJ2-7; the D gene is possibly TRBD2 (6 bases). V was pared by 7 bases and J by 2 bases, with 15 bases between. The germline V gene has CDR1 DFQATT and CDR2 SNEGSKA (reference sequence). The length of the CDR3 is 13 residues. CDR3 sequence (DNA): TGCAGTGAGGCGCGGGGCCCTGCCTACGAGCAGTACTTC. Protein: CSEARGPAYEQYF.

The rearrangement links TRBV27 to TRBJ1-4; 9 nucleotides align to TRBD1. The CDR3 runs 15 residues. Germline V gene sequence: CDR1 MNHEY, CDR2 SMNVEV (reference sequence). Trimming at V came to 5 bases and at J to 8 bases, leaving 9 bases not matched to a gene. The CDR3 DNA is TGTGCCAGCAGTCCTGGACAGGGGAGAAGGGAAAAACTGTTTTTT. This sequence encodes CASSPGQGRREKLFF.

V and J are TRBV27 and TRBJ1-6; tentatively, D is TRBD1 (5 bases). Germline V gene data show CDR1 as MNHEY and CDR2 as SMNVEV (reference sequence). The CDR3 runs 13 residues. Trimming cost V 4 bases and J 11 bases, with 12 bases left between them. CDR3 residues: CASSYREQAPLHF. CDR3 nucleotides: TGTGCCAGCAGTTACCGGGAACAGGCACCCCTCCACTTT.

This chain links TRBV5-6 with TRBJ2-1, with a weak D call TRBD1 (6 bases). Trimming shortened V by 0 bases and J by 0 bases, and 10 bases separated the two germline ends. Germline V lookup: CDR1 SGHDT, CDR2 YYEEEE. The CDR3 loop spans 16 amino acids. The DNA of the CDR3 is TGTGCCAGCAGCTTGGGACAGGTCGTCTCCTACAATGAGCAGTTCTTC. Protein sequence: CASSLGQVVSYNEQFF.

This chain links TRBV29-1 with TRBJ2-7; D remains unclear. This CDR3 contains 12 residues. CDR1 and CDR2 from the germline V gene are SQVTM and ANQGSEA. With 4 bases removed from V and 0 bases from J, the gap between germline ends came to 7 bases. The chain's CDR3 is CSVVIGSYEQYF. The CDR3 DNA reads TGCAGCGTTGTTATCGGCTCCTACGAGCAGTACTTC.

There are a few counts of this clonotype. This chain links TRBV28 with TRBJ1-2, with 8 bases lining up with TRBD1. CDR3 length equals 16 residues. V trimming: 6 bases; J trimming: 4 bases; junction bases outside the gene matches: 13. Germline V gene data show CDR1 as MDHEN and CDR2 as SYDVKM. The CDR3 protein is CASRQTGGPTIYGYTF. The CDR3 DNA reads TGTGCCAGCAGGCAAACAGGGGGACCGACGATCTATGGCTACACCTTC.

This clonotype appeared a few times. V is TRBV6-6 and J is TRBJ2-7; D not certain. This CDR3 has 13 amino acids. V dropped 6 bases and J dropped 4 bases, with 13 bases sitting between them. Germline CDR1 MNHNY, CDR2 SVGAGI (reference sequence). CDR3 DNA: TGTGCCAGCAGACTCGACAAAAGGTACGAGCAGTACTTC. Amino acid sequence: CASRLDKRYEQYF.

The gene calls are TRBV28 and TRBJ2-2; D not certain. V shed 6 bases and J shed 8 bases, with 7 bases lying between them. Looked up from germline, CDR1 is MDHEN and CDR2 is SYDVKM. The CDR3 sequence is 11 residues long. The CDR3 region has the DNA TGTGCCAGCAGGGATTGGGGGGAGCTGTTTTTT. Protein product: CASRDWGELFF.

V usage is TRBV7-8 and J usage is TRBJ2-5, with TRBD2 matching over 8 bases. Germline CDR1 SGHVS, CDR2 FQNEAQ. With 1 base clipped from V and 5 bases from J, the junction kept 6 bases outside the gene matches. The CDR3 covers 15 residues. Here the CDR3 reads CASSLESGGRETQYF. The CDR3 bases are TGTGCCAGCAGCTTAGAGAGCGGGGGACGCGAGACCCAGTACTTC.

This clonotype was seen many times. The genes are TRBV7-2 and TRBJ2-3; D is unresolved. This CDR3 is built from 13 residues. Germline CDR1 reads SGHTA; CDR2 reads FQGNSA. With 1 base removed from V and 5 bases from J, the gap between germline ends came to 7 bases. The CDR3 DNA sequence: TGTGCCAGCAGCTTAGTTAGAGGAGATACGCAGTATTTT. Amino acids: CASSLVRGDTQYF.

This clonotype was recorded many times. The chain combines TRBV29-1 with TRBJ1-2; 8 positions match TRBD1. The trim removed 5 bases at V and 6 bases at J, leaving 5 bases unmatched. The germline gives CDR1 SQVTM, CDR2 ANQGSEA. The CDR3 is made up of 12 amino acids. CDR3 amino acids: CSVSGQGDGYTF. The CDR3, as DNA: TGCAGCGTTAGTGGACAGGGAGATGGCTACACCTTC.

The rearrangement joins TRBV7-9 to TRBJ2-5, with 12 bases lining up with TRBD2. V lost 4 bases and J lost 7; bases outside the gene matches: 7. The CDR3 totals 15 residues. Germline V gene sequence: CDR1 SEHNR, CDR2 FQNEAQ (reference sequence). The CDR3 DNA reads TGTGCCAGCAGCTCCGGGACTAGCGGGCGAAGGACCCAGTACTTC. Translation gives CASSSGTSGRRTQYF. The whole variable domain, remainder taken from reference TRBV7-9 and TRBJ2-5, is DTGVSQNPRHKITKRGQNVTFRCDPISEHNRLYWYRQTLGQGPEFLTYFQNEAQLEKSRLLSDRFSAERPKGSFSTLEIQRTEQGDSAMYLCASSSGTSGRRTQYFGPGTRLLVL.

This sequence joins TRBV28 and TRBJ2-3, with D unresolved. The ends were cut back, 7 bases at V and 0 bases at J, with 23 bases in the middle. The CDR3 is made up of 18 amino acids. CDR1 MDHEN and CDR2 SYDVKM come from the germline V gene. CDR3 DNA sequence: TGTGCCAGCACTCCCGGGCAGTCTTATCCTTCTAGCACAGATACGCAGTATTTT. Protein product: CASTPGQSYPSSTDTQYF.

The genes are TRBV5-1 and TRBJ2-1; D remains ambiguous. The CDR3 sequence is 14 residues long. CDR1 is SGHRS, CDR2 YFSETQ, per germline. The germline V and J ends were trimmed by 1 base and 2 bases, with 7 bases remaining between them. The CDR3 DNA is TGCGCCAGCAGCTTGCCCTGGACCTACAATGAGCAGTTCTTC. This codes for CASSLPWTYNEQFF.